The 25 T cell receptor beta chains below all came from one sample that was sequenced in a study of regulatory T cells in long-lasting Graves disease. Investigators prepared the TCR beta libraries by applying iRepertoire HTBI primers and Arm-PCR of CDR3 regions. TCRdb re-analysed the multiplex PCR reads in MiXCR, keeping a single row per CDR3 protein. The sample lists a few hundred thousand distinct CDR3 sequences, around 15% occurring once. This sample's time point: newly diagnosed GD, antithyroid drugs for less than 3 months. From PBMCs, RNA was extracted and then used to make the TCR library. This sample also belongs to another study, concerning T cells in Graves' hyperthyroidism and ophthalmopathy.

Sequenced material: peripheral blood mononuclear cells (PBMCs), taken at new diagnosis, from a patient treated with antithyroid drugs. These receptors originate from a man aged 35 to 55 with Graves disease.

This clonotype was counted ten times or more. Germline and junction disagree at one end, which may indicate a read error. The V gene is TRBV5-8, the J gene TRBJ1-1; 7 nucleotides line up with TRBD1. The CDR3 is 14 residues long. CDR1 and CDR2 from the germline V gene are SGHTS and YDEGEE. CDR3 sequence: CASRGDRVNTEAFF. CDR3 in DNA: TGCGCCAGCAGGGGGGACCGAGTGAACACTGAAGCTTTCTTT.

A word on this clonotype: The junction and the germline gene differ at one end; a read error may be behind it. J is TRBJ1-1 and V is TRBV18; no clear D. The germline CDR1 and CDR2 sequences are KGHSH and LQKENI. This CDR3 comprises 15 residues. The CDR3 region is CAGSPSSGPYTEAFF. Here the CDR3 DNA reads TGTGCCGGCTCACCATCCTCAGGACCCTACACTGAAGCTTTCTTT.

V is TRBV6-2 or TRBV6-3 and J is TRBJ2-2, with D unclear. The V gene's germline CDR1 is MNHEY and CDR2 SVGEGT. V shed 4 bases and J shed 5 bases, with 11 bases lying between them. The CDR3 extends over 14 amino acids. In nucleotides, the CDR3 is TGTGCCAGCAGTTTCCGTCCTTCTACCGGGGAGCTGTTTTTT. Residues: CASSFRPSTGELFF.

The table lists this clonotype with many counts. The gene calls are TRBV30 and TRBJ1-5; 7 bases agree with TRBD1. V lost 1 base to trimming and J lost 4 bases; unmatched junction nucleotides: 4. Looked up from germline, CDR1 is GTSNPN and CDR2 is SVGIG (reference sequence). The CDR3 has 14 residues. CDR3 loop: CAWSEGTENQPQHF. CDR3 sequence (DNA): TGTGCCTGGAGTGAAGGGACAGAGAATCAGCCCCAGCATTTT.

The rearrangement links TRBV28 to TRBJ2-1, with 10 bases matching TRBD2. J lost 6 bases, V lost 9 bases, and 11 bases had no gene match. Germline CDR1 and CDR2: MDHEN and SYDVKM. CDR3 size: 15 residues. CDR3 in DNA: TGTGCCAGTTTGGGACCAGCGGGGGGGGGCAATGAGCAGTTCTTC. Its protein is CASLGPAGGGNEQFF.

The table lists this clonotype with many counts. The V gene is TRBV7-2, the J gene TRBJ2-6; D gene ambiguous. With 3 bases removed from V and 2 bases from J, the gap between germline ends came to 2 bases. This CDR3 is built from 13 residues. Germline loops: CDR1 SGHTA, CDR2 FQGNSA. The CDR3 loop is CASSFAGANVLTF. In DNA form, the CDR3 reads TGTGCCAGCAGCTTCGCTGGGGCCAACGTCCTGACTTTC.

This clonotype has a count of ten or more. The V call is TRBV2, the J call TRBJ2-5; D remains ambiguous. Germline-derived CDR1 and CDR2 are SNHLY and FYNNEI. The CDR3 sequence is 13 residues long. The V and J ends lost 8 bases and 0 bases respectively, with 10 bases between them. The CDR3 DNA reads as TGTGCCAGCTCAGGAGCGTACCAAGAGACCCAGTACTTC. Translation gives CASSGAYQETQYF.

Concerning this clonotype: Germline is not matched at one junction end, which may reflect a read error. The gene calls are TRBV6-5 and TRBJ2-1, with a tentative D call TRBD2 (5 bases). The CDR3 extends over 14 amino acids. Per germline, CDR1 MNHEY and CDR2 SVGAGI. CDR3 DNA sequence: TGTGCCAGCAGTTACGAGGGTCCATCCTACGAGCAGCTCTTC. Residues: CASSYEGPSYEQLF.

This clonotype was observed many times. V usage is TRBV11-1 and J usage is TRBJ2-1, with TRBD1 matching over 7 bases. Germline V lookup: CDR1 SGHAT, CDR2 FQDESV (reference sequence). The V segment lost 1 base and the J segment 2 bases; nucleotides outside the gene matches: 5. The CDR3 sequence is 16 residues long. CDR3 nucleotide sequence: TGTGCCAGCAGCTTAGGAAGGCAGGGGGCCTACAATGAGCAGTTCTTC. Translated: CASSLGRQGAYNEQFF.

This clonotype was observed a handful of times. V gene TRBV7-2 combines with J gene TRBJ1-5; no definite D call. Trimming stripped 5 bases from V and 7 bases from J, with 12 bases between. This CDR3 contains 13 residues. Germline assignment: CDR1 SGHTA and CDR2 FQGNSA. CDR3 region: CASSPVSYQPQHF. Written as DNA, the CDR3 is TGTGCCAGCAGCCCGGTTAGCTACCAGCCCCAGCATTTT.

There are a few counts of this clonotype. The J gene is TRBJ2-1, the V gene TRBV15, with D uncertain. The CDR3 is made up of 13 amino acids. Looked up from germline, CDR1 is LNHNV and CDR2 is YYDKDF (reference sequence). Trimming took off 1 base at V and 10 bases at J, with 11 bases between the two ends. The CDR3 DNA reads as TGTGCCACCAGCAGAGCCAGCCGGAAGGAGCAGTTCTTC. It encodes CATSRASRKEQFF. Supplemented by reference TRBV15 and TRBJ2-1, the full variable domain reads DAMVIQNPRYQVTQFGKPVTLSCSQTLNHNVMYWYQQKSSQAPKLLFHYYDKDFNNEADTPDNFQSRRPNTSFCFLDIRSPGLGDTAMYLCATSRASRKEQFFGPGTRLTVL.

This clonotype was picked up one time. The chain carries TRBV12-3 or TRBV12-4 and TRBJ2-1; D remains unclear. V was cut by 6 bases and J by 3 bases, with 15 bases left in between. CDR3 length: 15 residues. The CDR3 nucleotides read TGTGCCAGCAGACTGGACGGTTGGGGCTACAATGAGCAGTTCTTC. Its protein product is CASRLDGWGYNEQFF.

The chain recombines TRBV2 with TRBJ2-3; D gene ambiguous. V was pared by 3 bases and J by 8 bases, with 15 bases between. This CDR3 contains 14 residues. The germline gives CDR1 SNHLY, CDR2 FYNNEI. The chain's CDR3 is CASSDRMAGVTQYF. In DNA form, the CDR3 reads TGTGCCAGCAGTGACAGGATGGCAGGTGTTACGCAGTATTTT. Full variable domain (remainder filled in from reference TRBV2 and TRBJ2-3): EPEVTQTPSHQVTQMGQEVILRCVPISNHLYFYWYRQILGQKVEFLVSFYNNEISEKSEIFDDQFSVERPDGSNFTLKIRSTKLEDSAMYFCASSDRMAGVTQYFGPGTRLTVL.

This clonotype came up many times. The V and J genes are TRBV27 and TRBJ2-2; TRBD1 matches at 7 bases. The V gene's germline CDR1 is MNHEY and CDR2 SMNVEV (reference sequence). V shed 4 bases and J 4 bases; nucleotides not matched to a gene: 9. This CDR3 region has 16 residues. The chain's CDR3 is CASSSLRGRSTGELFF. In DNA, the CDR3 is TGTGCCAGCAGTTCTCTGAGGGGGCGATCCACCGGGGAGCTGTTTTTT.

This clonotype was detected many times. The rearrangement links TRBV12-3 or TRBV12-4 to TRBJ2-7; 15 bases match TRBD2. The CDR3 spans 13 residues. The V gene end was trimmed by 6 bases and the J gene end by 11 bases; junction bases not matched to a gene: 5. Written as DNA, the CDR3 is TGTGCCAGCAGCGGGACTAGCGGGGGGTTTGAGTACTTC. Amino acid sequence: CASSGTSGGFEYF.

The chain employs TRBV11-2 and TRBJ1-1; D remains unclear. The CDR3 is made up of 14 amino acids. Germline loops: CDR1 SGHAT, CDR2 FQNNGV. V was shortened by 8 bases and J by 4 bases, with 17 bases between the two germline ends. CDR3: CASSFGSGSTEAFF. The CDR3 DNA follows: TGTGCCAGCTCCTTCGGATCGGGTAGCACTGAAGCTTTCTTT. The full variable domain, in which reference TRBV11-2 and TRBJ1-1 provide the parts outside the CDR3, is EAGVAQSPRYKIIEKRQSVAFWCNPISGHATLYWYQQILGQGPKLLIQFQNNGVVDDSQLPKDRFSAERLKGVDSTLKIQPAKLEDSAVYLCASSFGSGSTEAFFGQGTRLTVV.

The table lists this clonotype with many counts. The chain joins TRBV3-1 to TRBJ2-3; no clear D gene. The germline gives CDR1 LGHDT, CDR2 YNNKEL (reference sequence). The CDR3 covers 14 residues. V was cut by 1 base and J by 9 bases, with 14 bases left in between. The CDR3 loop is CASSQADRFSTQYF. CDR3 nucleotides: TGTGCCAGCAGCCAAGCCGACCGCTTTTCGACGCAGTATTTT.

The chain links TRBV4-2 to TRBJ2-1, with 9 positions matching TRBD1. V lost 6 bases and J lost 3; bases outside the gene matches: 6. The CDR3 contains 15 residues. CDR1 is LGHNA and CDR2 is YNFKEQ in the germline V gene. CDR3 loop: CASSPLTGGYNEQFF. The DNA of the CDR3 is TGTGCCAGCAGTCCCCTGACAGGGGGCTACAATGAGCAGTTCTTC.

For this clonotype: Since a much larger clone is just one base distant, this may be a read error. The CDR3: CASNPYPNRQPSYEQFF. The CDR3 coding sequence is TGTGCCAGCAACCCATACCCCAATCGACAGCCCTCCTACGAGCAGTTCTTC. The chain couples TRBV5-4 to TRBJ2-1, with TRBD1 as a possible D gene (5 bases). The CDR3 is 17 residues long. V gave up 6 bases and J gave up 10 bases, with 29 bases separating them. The germline V gene encodes CDR1 SGHNT and CDR2 YYREEE (reference sequence).

This clonotype occurred many times. The genes are TRBV5-1 and TRBJ2-7, with TRBD2 matching over 10 bases. The length of the CDR3 is 14 residues. Germline assignment: CDR1 SGHRS and CDR2 YFSETQ. V shed 3 bases and J 4 bases; nucleotides not matched to a gene: 4. This chain's CDR3 is CASSSTSGLYEQYF. The CDR3 DNA sequence: TGCGCCAGCAGCTCGACTAGCGGGCTATACGAGCAGTACTTC.

This clonotype was seen ten or more times. This chain links TRBV12-3 or TRBV12-4 with TRBJ1-5, with TRBD1 matching over 10 bases. This CDR3 has 15 residues. V lost 4 bases, J lost 7 bases, and 7 bases stayed unmatched. The CDR3 nucleotides read TGTGCCAGCAGTTCCCGGACAGGGGGGTTCCAGCCCCAGCATTTT. Translated: CASSSRTGGFQPQHF.

This clonotype was recorded many times. This chain joins TRBV18 and TRBJ2-2; D gene uncertain. The CDR3 contains 15 residues. V lost 0 bases, J lost 4 bases, and 9 bases lay in between. Germline CDR1 reads KGHSH; CDR2 reads LQKENI. CDR3 protein: CASSPPSSITGELFF. CDR3 DNA sequence: TGTGCCAGCTCACCACCGTCGAGCATCACCGGGGAGCTGTTTTTT.

This clonotype appeared many times. J is TRBJ2-5 and V is TRBV5-1, with D tentatively TRBD2 (5 bases). The V end lost 0 bases, the J end lost 1 base, and 7 bases lay between the germline ends. There are 14 residues in the CDR3. The germline V gene encodes CDR1 SGHRS and CDR2 YFSETQ. The CDR3 loop reads CASSLEGAQETQYF. The CDR3 DNA reads as TGCGCCAGCAGCTTGGAGGGAGCCCAAGAGACCCAGTACTTC.

This clonotype appeared many times. V is TRBV18 and J is TRBJ2-2, with unresolved D. Per germline, CDR1 KGHSH and CDR2 LQKENI. This CDR3 region has 15 residues. Trimming removed 6 bases from V and 2 bases from J, with 13 bases in between. CDR3 in amino acids: CASSPVDDNTGELFF. The CDR3 nucleotides are TGTGCCAGCTCGCCAGTCGATGACAACACCGGGGAGCTGTTTTTT.

This clonotype was picked up many times. J is TRBJ1-1 and V is TRBV20-1; maybe TRBD1 (6 bases). V was pared by 2 bases and J by 6 bases, with 16 bases between. Germline loops: CDR1 DFQATT, CDR2 SNEGSKA (reference sequence). This CDR3 contains 14 residues. The CDR3 loop reads CSARLNFRGAEAFF. CDR3 nucleotide sequence: TGCAGTGCTAGACTAAACTTCAGGGGCGCTGAAGCTTTCTTT.